This T cell receptor beta chain was obtained from a study of blood T cell repertoires in COVID-19. V trimming: 0 bases; J trimming: 3 bases; junction bases outside the gene matches: 6. CDR3 length: 15 residues. Germline V gene sequence: CDR1 SGDLS, CDR2 YYNGEE. Produced via immunoSEQ multiplex PCR; TCRdb's table is partial and in-frame only. Here the sample spans roughly 320,000 clones, approximately 90% being singletons. The genes are TRBV9 and TRBJ2-7, with TRBD2 matching over 7 bases. The sequencing input was PBMCs or T cells enriched from blood (not recorded which). The origin of this receptor is a man aged 25-45 years who had recovered from COVID-19. CDR3 amino acids: CASSVDGLAVYEQYF. CDR3 DNA sequence: TGTGCCAGCAGCGTAGATGGGCTAGCGGTCTACGAGCAGTACTTC.